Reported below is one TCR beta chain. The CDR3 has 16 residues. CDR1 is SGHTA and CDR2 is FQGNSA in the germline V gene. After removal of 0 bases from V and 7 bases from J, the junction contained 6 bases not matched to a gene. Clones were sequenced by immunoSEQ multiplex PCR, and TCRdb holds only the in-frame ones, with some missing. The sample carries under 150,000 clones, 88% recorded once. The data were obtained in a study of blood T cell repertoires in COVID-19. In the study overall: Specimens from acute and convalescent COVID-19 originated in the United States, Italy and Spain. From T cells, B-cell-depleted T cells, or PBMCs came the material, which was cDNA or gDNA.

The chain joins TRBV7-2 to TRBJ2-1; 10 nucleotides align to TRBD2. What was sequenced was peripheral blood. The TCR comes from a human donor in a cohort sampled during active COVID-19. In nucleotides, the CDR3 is TGTGCCAGCAGCTTAGCCGGGACTAGCGTACAGAATGAGCAGTTCTTC. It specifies CASSLAGTSVQNEQFF.